This TCR beta chain was sequenced in a study of blood T cell repertoires in COVID-19. Sequencing used immunoSEQ multiplex PCR; TCRdb keeps in-frame clones, though not all of them. The table records approximately 240,000 clones, 75% to 95% of them present only once. CDR3 length equals 14 residues. CDR1 is SGHNT and CDR2 is YENEEA in the germline V gene. V was shortened by 3 bases and J by 3 bases, with 11 bases between the two germline ends. The TCR was taken from a woman aged 18-29 years who had recovered from COVID-19. The rearrangement links TRBV11-3 to TRBJ1-2, with D tentatively TRBD1 (6 bases). The source material was PBMCs or T cells enriched from blood (not recorded which). The CDR3 reads CASSFQGTDYGYTF. For the CDR3, the DNA is TGTGCCAGCAGCTTTCAGGGGACCGACTATGGCTACACCTTC.